Listed below are T cell receptor beta chains from one sample, sequenced in a study of shared clonotypes between healthy human individuals. Clones were read by immunoSEQ multiplex PCR, and TCRdb kept only the in-frame ones, dropping some. The table has roughly 2.1 million clones, under 95% seen once. Sequencing was carried out using naive CD8+ T cells from PBMCs. All receptors derive from a man younger than 35 in good health. Some clones in this sample may be carry-over from other donors' samples. The CDR3 runs from the conserved cysteine through the conserved F or W. The D gene is left open where the match is weak. Size values are once, few and many counts, or a class for expanded clones, and some rows have none.

D gene: TRBD1
J gene: TRBJ2-7
clone size: few
V gene: TRBV27
CDR3 protein: CASSPRTGTYEQYF
CDR3 DNA: TGTGCCAGCAGTCCACGGACAGGAACCTACGAGCAGTACTTC

D gene: -
J gene: TRBJ2-2
clone size: -
V gene: TRBV7-9
CDR3 protein: CASSLPGTENTGELFF
CDR3 DNA: TGTGCCAGCAGCTTACCCGGGACGGAGAACACCGGGGAGCTGTTTTTT

D gene: -
J gene: TRBJ2-7
clone size: -
V gene: TRBV4-3
CDR3 protein: CASSQFGAGDYEQYF
CDR3 DNA: TGCGCCAGCAGCCAATTCGGGGCAGGAGACTACGAGCAGTACTTC

D gene: -
J gene: TRBJ1-3
clone size: -
V gene: TRBV6-1
CDR3 protein: CASSDSRLSGNTIYF
CDR3 DNA: TGTGCCAGCAGCGACAGCCGACTCTCTGGAAACACCATATATTTT

D gene: -
J gene: TRBJ2-3
clone size: -
V gene: TRBV11-2
CDR3 protein: CASSFSDTQYF
CDR3 DNA: TGTGCCAGCAGCTTCTCCGATACGCAGTATTTT

D gene: -
J gene: TRBJ2-3
clone size: -
V gene: TRBV9
CDR3 protein: CASSVAGALGDTQYF
CDR3 DNA: TGTGCCAGCAGCGTAGCGGGAGCCCTCGGGGATACGCAGTATTTT

D gene: -
J gene: TRBJ2-1
clone size: -
V gene: TRBV27
CDR3 protein: CASSFRDKYNEQFF
CDR3 DNA: TGTGCCAGCAGTTTCCGGGACAAGTACAATGAGCAGTTCTTC

D gene: TRBD2
J gene: TRBJ2-1
clone size: -
V gene: TRBV10-1
CDR3 protein: CAASGRNNEQFF
CDR3 DNA: TGCGCCGCTAGCGGGAGAAATAATGAGCAGTTCTTC

D gene: -
J gene: TRBJ2-4
clone size: -
V gene: TRBV28
CDR3 protein: CASSFQGLAKNIQYF
CDR3 DNA: TGTGCCAGCAGTTTTCAGGGGCTTGCCAAAAACATTCAGTACTTC

D gene: -
J gene: TRBJ2-2
clone size: -
V gene: TRBV4-3
CDR3 protein: CASSQDRPGELFF
CDR3 DNA: TGCGCCAGCAGCCAAGACAGGCCTGGGGAGCTGTTTTTT

D gene: -
J gene: TRBJ1-2
clone size: once
V gene: TRBV4-1
CDR3 protein: CASSQYAIATLPNYGYTF
CDR3 DNA: TGCGCCAGCAGCCAGTACGCGATAGCGACCCTACCCAACTATGGCTACACCTTC

D gene: -
J gene: TRBJ1-2
clone size: -
V gene: TRBV6-5
CDR3 protein: CASSASNYGYTF
CDR3 DNA: TGTGCCAGCAGTGCGTCTAACTATGGCTACACCTTC

D gene: -
J gene: TRBJ1-4
clone size: once
V gene: TRBV27
CDR3 protein: CASRGSRRAPNEKLFF
CDR3 DNA: TGTGCCAGCAGGGGGTCTCGGAGGGCACCTAATGAAAAACTGTTTTTT

D gene: TRBD2
J gene: TRBJ2-7
clone size: -
V gene: TRBV28
CDR3 protein: CASSPVASGSSLYEQYF
CDR3 DNA: TGTGCCAGCAGTCCCGTGGCTAGCGGGAGTTCCCTCTACGAGCAGTACTTC

D gene: -
J gene: TRBJ2-7
clone size: -
V gene: TRBV4-2
CDR3 protein: CASSQEGQALYEQYF
CDR3 DNA: TGTGCCAGCAGCCAAGAAGGGCAGGCCCTATACGAGCAGTACTTC

D gene: -
J gene: TRBJ2-2
clone size: -
V gene: TRBV30
CDR3 protein: CAWDSGLAITGELFF
CDR3 DNA: TGTGCCTGGGATTCGGGGCTAGCGATCACCGGGGAGCTGTTTTTT

D gene: TRBD2
J gene: TRBJ2-4
clone size: -
V gene: TRBV5-4
CDR3 protein: CASSGTSGRAISKNIQYF
CDR3 DNA: TGTGCCAGCAGCGGAACTAGCGGGAGGGCCATATCCAAAAACATTCAGTACTTC

D gene: -
J gene: TRBJ1-1
clone size: -
V gene: TRBV6-1
CDR3 protein: CASRLWDGLNTEAFF
CDR3 DNA: TGTGCCAGCCGATTATGGGACGGATTGAACACTGAAGCTTTCTTT

D gene: TRBD1
J gene: TRBJ2-7
clone size: -
V gene: TRBV28
CDR3 protein: CASSLLAGGRHEQYF
CDR3 DNA: TGTGCCAGCAGTTTATTGGCAGGGGGCCGCCACGAGCAGTACTTC

D gene: -
J gene: TRBJ2-1
clone size: once
V gene: TRBV11-2
CDR3 protein: CASSSSTAYEGYNEQFF
CDR3 DNA: TGTGCCAGCAGCTCCTCGACCGCCTATGAGGGGTACAATGAGCAGTTCTTC

D gene: -
J gene: TRBJ2-3
clone size: -
V gene: TRBV4-3
CDR3 protein: CASSQVISGGTDTQYF
CDR3 DNA: TGCGCCAGCAGCCAAGTGATAAGCGGAGGCACAGATACGCAGTATTTT

D gene: -
J gene: TRBJ2-3
clone size: -
V gene: TRBV18
CDR3 protein: CASSPLVEVDTQYF
CDR3 DNA: TGTGCCAGCTCACCACTGGTGGAAGTGGATACGCAGTATTTT

D gene: TRBD1
J gene: TRBJ2-7
clone size: -
V gene: TRBV27
CDR3 protein: CASRWTGGFYEQYF
CDR3 DNA: TGTGCCAGCAGATGGACAGGGGGTTTCTACGAGCAGTACTTC

D gene: TRBD2
J gene: TRBJ2-1
clone size: -
V gene: TRBV18
CDR3 protein: CASSPPGLAGIYNEQFF
CDR3 DNA: TGTGCCAGCTCACCACCCGGACTAGCGGGAATCTACAATGAGCAGTTCTTC

D gene: -
J gene: TRBJ2-6
clone size: -
V gene: TRBV6-1
CDR3 protein: CASSGLADSGANVLTF
CDR3 DNA: TGTGCCAGCAGTGGACTCGCCGACTCTGGGGCCAACGTCCTGACTTTC

D gene: TRBD1
J gene: TRBJ2-7
clone size: -
V gene: TRBV18
CDR3 protein: CASSPSTGNPYEQYF
CDR3 DNA: TGTGCCAGCTCACCCTCGACAGGGAACCCCTACGAGCAGTACTTC

D gene: -
J gene: TRBJ2-7
clone size: -
V gene: TRBV4-1
CDR3 protein: CASYGGPAYEQYF
CDR3 DNA: TGCGCCAGCTACGGGGGCCCAGCCTACGAGCAGTACTTC

D gene: -
J gene: TRBJ2-3
clone size: -
V gene: TRBV28
CDR3 protein: CASSFFRAEEARLSYTDTQYF
CDR3 DNA: TGTGCCAGCAGTTTCTTTAGGGCGGAGGAAGCGAGGCTCTCTTACACAGATACGCAGTATTTT

D gene: -
J gene: TRBJ1-2
clone size: -
V gene: TRBV11-2
CDR3 protein: CASNPLSVNYGYTF
CDR3 DNA: TGTGCCAGCAACCCGTTATCAGTCAACTATGGCTACACCTTC

D gene: -
J gene: TRBJ1-2
clone size: -
V gene: TRBV7-9
CDR3 protein: CASSLALQGDNYGYTF
CDR3 DNA: TGTGCCAGCAGCTTAGCCTTGCAGGGCGATAACTATGGCTACACCTTC

D gene: -
J gene: TRBJ2-1
clone size: -
V gene: TRBV19
CDR3 protein: CASSHNRESGDEQFF
CDR3 DNA: TGTGCCAGTAGCCATAACAGGGAAAGTGGCGATGAGCAGTTCTTC

D gene: -
J gene: TRBJ1-1
clone size: -
V gene: TRBV27
CDR3 protein: CAVQQGFRAFF
CDR3 DNA: TGTGCCGTACAACAGGGTTTTCGAGCTTTCTTT

D gene: -
J gene: TRBJ2-5
clone size: -
V gene: TRBV5-8
CDR3 protein: CASSLERPSSRTTLQETQYF
CDR3 DNA: TGTGCCAGCAGCTTGGAACGTCCTAGTAGCCGAACTACCCTTCAAGAGACCCAGTACTTC

D gene: TRBD2
J gene: TRBJ2-1
clone size: -
V gene: TRBV7-6
CDR3 protein: CASSLFSGSVHEQFF
CDR3 DNA: TGTGCCAGCAGCTTATTTAGCGGGAGTGTCCATGAGCAGTTCTTC

D gene: -
J gene: TRBJ2-1
clone size: -
V gene: TRBV5-6
CDR3 protein: CASSLRRDNEQFF
CDR3 DNA: TGTGCCAGCAGCTTACGGCGGGATAATGAGCAGTTCTTC

D gene: TRBD1
J gene: TRBJ1-2
clone size: -
V gene: TRBV11-2
CDR3 protein: CASSLWTGNSRNYGYTF
CDR3 DNA: TGTGCCAGCAGCTTATGGACAGGGAACTCCAGAAACTATGGCTACACCTTC

D gene: TRBD1
J gene: TRBJ1-1
clone size: -
V gene: TRBV7-9
CDR3 protein: CASSPTGGPGATEAFF
CDR3 DNA: TGTGCCAGCAGCCCTACAGGGGGCCCCGGGGCCACTGAAGCTTTCTTT

D gene: -
J gene: TRBJ1-4
clone size: -
V gene: TRBV6-1
CDR3 protein: CASSANGQNEKLFF
CDR3 DNA: TGTGCCAGCAGTGCAAACGGACAGAATGAAAAACTGTTTTTT

D gene: -
J gene: TRBJ1-1
clone size: -
V gene: TRBV15
CDR3 protein: CATGIWTEGDTEAFF
CDR3 DNA: TGTGCCACCGGAATCTGGACAGAGGGGGACACTGAAGCTTTCTTT

D gene: -
J gene: TRBJ2-7
clone size: -
V gene: TRBV28
CDR3 protein: CASTPNPAMSYEQYF
CDR3 DNA: TGTGCCAGCACCCCGAATCCAGCTATGTCGTACGAGCAGTACTTC

D gene: -
J gene: TRBJ1-5
clone size: once
V gene: TRBV13
CDR3 protein: CASSLAFGGSNQPQHF
CDR3 DNA: TGTGCCAGCAGCTTAGCCTTCGGCGGTAGCAATCAGCCCCAGCATTTT

D gene: -
J gene: TRBJ1-2
clone size: -
V gene: TRBV7-9
CDR3 protein: CASSYPSGGINYGYTF
CDR3 DNA: TGTGCCAGCAGCTACCCCTCGGGAGGGATTAACTATGGCTACACCTTC

D gene: -
J gene: TRBJ2-7
clone size: -
V gene: TRBV14
CDR3 protein: CASSQDDLEQYF
CDR3 DNA: TGTGCCAGCAGCCAAGACGACTTGGAGCAGTACTTC

D gene: -
J gene: TRBJ2-5
clone size: -
V gene: TRBV6-1
CDR3 protein: CASRQSQETQYF
CDR3 DNA: TGTGCCAGCAGACAGAGCCAAGAGACCCAGTACTTC

D gene: TRBD2
J gene: TRBJ2-7
clone size: -
V gene: TRBV4-3
CDR3 protein: CASSPAAGGTYEQYF
CDR3 DNA: TGCGCCAGCAGCCCCGCGGCGGGAGGGACCTACGAGCAGTACTTC

D gene: -
J gene: TRBJ2-5
clone size: -
V gene: TRBV7-9
CDR3 protein: CASSLPGTQETQYF
CDR3 DNA: TGTGCCAGCAGCTTGCCGGGGACCCAAGAGACCCAGTACTTC

D gene: -
J gene: TRBJ2-1
clone size: once
V gene: TRBV28
CDR3 protein: CASSLSPNSYNEQFF
CDR3 DNA: TGTGCCAGCAGTTTAAGTCCAAACTCCTACAATGAGCAGTTCTTC

D gene: -
J gene: TRBJ2-7
clone size: -
V gene: TRBV7-9
CDR3 protein: CASSAVIYEQYF
CDR3 DNA: TGTGCCAGCTCGGCGGTAATCTACGAGCAGTACTTC

D gene: -
J gene: TRBJ2-5
clone size: few
V gene: TRBV5-6
CDR3 protein: CASSEEYQETQYF
CDR3 DNA: TGTGCCAGCAGCGAGGAGTACCAAGAGACCCAGTACTTC